This entry features one T cell receptor beta chain sequence. The CDR3 consists of 14 residues. V was trimmed by 4 bases and J by 5 bases, leaving 14 bases between them. Germline CDR1 reads SEHNR; CDR2 reads FQNEAQ (reference sequence). The study separated CD4+ cells into CD45RA+ naive and CD45RA-negative memory subsets. Method: immunoSEQ multiplex PCR; TCRdb's copy keeps in-frame clones and lacks some. The repertoire holds approximately 1.5 million clones, with about 98.5% as singletons. This specimen comes from a study of shared clonotypes between healthy human individuals. This receptor was taken from a young man in good health. The specimen sequenced was naive CD4+ T cells sorted from blood. Specified subset: CD45RA+ positively selected. The chain couples TRBV7-9 to TRBJ2-5; tentatively, D is TRBD1 or TRBD2 (6 bases each). In DNA form, the CDR3 reads TGTGCCAGCAGCTCCATCGGGGGCGCGGAGACCCAGTACTTC. It codes for CASSSIGGAETQYF.